Sequencing of this T cell receptor beta chain was carried out in a study of blood T cells in healthy people across ages. A J-beta primer mix and a sample-barcoded 5' primer were used in a second PCR of about 6 to 12 cycles. MiXCR, run by TCRdb on the 5' RACE reads, gives a single entry per CDR3 protein. The data contain more than 800,000 distinct CDR3 sequences, over 35% of them seen just once; the ten biggest clones take up 15% to 20%. Study observations and caveats: Unsorted PBMC input precluded a conclusive naive versus antigen-experienced comparison.

CDR3 size: 13 residues. The germline V and J ends were trimmed by 2 bases and 7 bases, with 10 bases remaining between them. CDR1 ENHRY and CDR2 SYGVKD come from the germline V gene. Points on this clonotype: Its antigen remains unidentified.

The chain is built from TRBV10-3 and TRBJ2-3; no reliable D call. The receptor's source is a woman aged 55-69 years in good health. Sequenced sample: blood. CDR3 nucleotide sequence: TGTGCCATCAGTGAGCCCCCACAGAATACGCAGTATTTT. This translates into CAISEPPQNTQYF.